Described below is a single T cell receptor (beta chain) sequence and its context. Cohort 3 donors were reported recovered after two negative PCRs, clearance, or symptom resolution. This record belongs to a study of blood T cell repertoires in COVID-19. Study at large: The samples span acute and convalescent COVID-19 from the United States, Italy and Spain. In each case, the material was cDNA or gDNA derived from T cells, B-cell-depleted T cells, or PBMCs.

Source study methods: The assay estimated nucleated cells by amplifying reference gene primers. Clones were sequenced by immunoSEQ multiplex PCR, and TCRdb holds only the in-frame ones, with some missing. From that table come the V and J calls and clone size; the DNA was used to work out D and trimming. The repertoire holds some 200,000 clones, with 75% to 85% as singletons. Sequenced input: PBMCs or T cells enriched from blood (not recorded which). The sequence was obtained from a man aged 40-50 years who had recovered from COVID-19.

The CDR3 DNA reads as TGTGCCAGCAAAGGACAGAGCTCCTATAATTCACCCCTCCACTTT. It yields the protein CASKGQSSYNSPLHF. This rearrangement joins TRBV2 to TRBJ1-6, with TRBD1 as a possible D gene (6 bases). V lost 7 bases and J lost 0, with 10 bases in between. From germline, CDR1 is SNHLY and CDR2 FYNNEI. This CDR3 spans 15 amino acids.